The 11 T cell receptor beta chains in this list originate from one sample, sequenced in a study of cytomegalovirus exposure and HLA in healthy donors. PCR used 60 Vbeta primers and 13 Jbeta primers. Sequenced by immunoSEQ multiplex PCR; TCRdb stores in-frame clones only, minus some. The sample's table shows about 170,000 clones. Sequencing was done on a sample of PBMCs. The origin of the receptors is a woman younger than 30 in good health and CMV-seropositive.

The V call is TRBV2, the J call TRBJ1-2; TRBD1 matches at 7 bases. The CDR3 loop spans 12 amino acids. Germline loops: CDR1 SNHLY, CDR2 FYNNEI. The V segment lost 6 bases and the J segment 8 bases; nucleotides outside the gene matches: 6. CDR3 sequence reads: CASREWTGGYTF. The CDR3 DNA reads as TGTGCCAGCAGAGAATGGACAGGAGGCTACACCTTC.

V and J are TRBV7-2 and TRBJ1-2; D unclear. This CDR3 has 14 residues. Germline V lookup: CDR1 SGHTA, CDR2 FQGNSA. V lost 1 base to trimming and J lost 4 bases, with 10 bases between them. The CDR3 region has the DNA TGTGCCAGCAGCTTAGAATCCTACTCCTATGGCTACACCTTC. Its protein is CASSLESYSYGYTF. The variable domain in full, with the rest retrieved from reference TRBV7-2 and TRBJ1-2, is GAGVSQSPSNKVTEKGKDVELRCDPISGHTALYWYRQSLGQGLEFLIYFQGNSAPDKSGLPSDRFSAERTGGSVSTLTIQRTQQEDSAVYLCASSLESYSYGYTFGSGTRLTVV.

The chain joins TRBV5-1 to TRBJ1-2, with TRBD1 identical over 8 bases. J lost 1 base, V lost 7 bases, and 9 bases had no gene match. Germline V gives CDR1 SGHRS, CDR2 YFSETQ. The CDR3 extends over 15 amino acids. CDR3 amino acids: CASVSGGTDNYGYTF. CDR3 nucleotide sequence: TGCGCCAGCGTATCAGGGGGCACCGATAACTATGGCTACACCTTC.

The rearrangement uses TRBV5-6 and TRBJ1-2; D unclear. There are 13 residues in the CDR3. The germline V gene has CDR1 SGHDT and CDR2 YYEEEE. V gave up 0 bases and J gave up 7 bases, with 10 bases separating them. The CDR3 reads CASSLVQAGGYTF. The CDR3 DNA is TGTGCCAGCAGCTTGGTCCAGGCAGGTGGCTACACCTTC.

The V call is TRBV27, the J call TRBJ1-2; the D is unclear. This CDR3 is 12 amino acids long. V lost 5 bases to trimming and J lost 6 bases, with 10 bases between them. Germline V gene sequence: CDR1 MNHEY, CDR2 SMNVEV (reference sequence). For the CDR3, the DNA is TGTGCCAGCAGTCGGCCGGGAGATGGCTACACCTTC. Amino acids: CASSRPGDGYTF.

V gene TRBV10-3 combines with J gene TRBJ1-1; a possible D gene is TRBD1 (5 bases). CDR1 and CDR2 (germline): ENHRY, SYGVKD. V gave up 2 bases and J gave up 8 bases, with 6 bases separating them. The CDR3 runs 11 residues. CDR3 in amino acids: CAISETGEAFF. Here the CDR3 DNA reads TGTGCCATCAGTGAGACAGGAGAAGCTTTCTTT.

As DNA, the CDR3 is TGTGCCAGCAGTACCAGCCGAGTCGGGACTAGCGGGAGTGGACGAGATACGCAGTATTTT. It is translated as CASSTSRVGTSGSGRDTQYF. This rearrangement joins TRBV27 to TRBJ2-3; 14 bases agree with TRBD2. Looked up from germline, CDR1 is MNHEY and CDR2 is SMNVEV (reference sequence). This CDR3 contains 20 residues. The J segment lost 5 bases and the V segment lost 5 bases, leaving 18 bases of the junction unmatched.

This rearrangement joins TRBV18 to TRBJ2-7; 11 positions agree with TRBD2. CDR3 size: 15 residues. Germline CDR1 KGHSH, CDR2 LQKENI. V was clipped by 2 bases and J by 7 bases; unmatched bases: 7. The CDR3 sequence is CASSPGLAGDLEQYF. The CDR3 nucleotides read TGTGCCAGCTCACCAGGACTAGCGGGTGATTTGGAGCAGTACTTC.

The V and J genes are TRBV27 and TRBJ1-1; a weak D match, TRBD1 (6 bases). CDR1 MNHEY and CDR2 SMNVEV come from the germline V gene (reference sequence). The CDR3 totals 13 residues. V was clipped by 8 bases and J by 1 base, with 11 bases between them. CDR3 DNA sequence: TGTGCCAGCCGGACAGAAGGGAACACTGAAGCTTTCTTT. Its protein is CASRTEGNTEAFF.

This chain connects TRBV7-9 to TRBJ2-7; D may be TRBD2 (5 bases). The germline V gene encodes CDR1 SEHNR and CDR2 FQNEAQ (reference sequence). Trimming stripped 5 bases from V and 1 base from J, with 18 bases between. The CDR3 length is 16 residues. In DNA, the CDR3 is TGTGCCAGCAGCCCGAGATCAGCCGGAGGTTCCTACGAGCAGTACTTC. This encodes CASSPRSAGGSYEQYF. Together with reference TRBV7-9 and TRBJ2-7, the CDR3 gives the full variable domain: DTGVSQNPRHKITKRGQNVTFRCDPISEHNRLYWYRQTLGQGPEFLTYFQNEAQLEKSRLLSDRFSAERPKGSFSTLEIQRTEQGDSAMYLCASSPRSAGGSYEQYFGPGTRLTVT.

This rearrangement joins TRBV30 to TRBJ2-1, with 7 bases that match TRBD1. The CDR3 spans 15 residues. The V gene end was trimmed by 0 bases and the J gene end by 3 bases; junction bases not matched to a gene: 5. Per germline, CDR1 GTSNPN and CDR2 SVGIG (reference sequence). The CDR3 spells CAWSVSQGVYNEQFF. The CDR3 bases are TGTGCCTGGAGTGTATCCCAGGGGGTCTACAATGAGCAGTTCTTC.